Listed below are T cell receptor beta chains from one sample, sequenced in a study of shared clonotypes between healthy human individuals. Sequenced by immunoSEQ multiplex PCR; TCRdb stores in-frame clones only, minus some. Of about 1.1 million clones listed, 75% to 85% were seen once; the top ten hold about 0.52%. Sequencing was done on a sample of memory CD4+ T cells from PBMCs. These receptors were collected from a man aged 18 to 30 in good health. Some clones in this sample may be carry-over from other donors' samples. The CDR3 runs from the conserved cysteine through the conserved F or W. D genes are given only for firm matches. For some rows the clone size is stated as once, few or many, or as a class when expanded; others skip it.

clone size,J gene,D gene,V gene,CDR3 protein,CDR3 DNA
few,TRBJ1-1,-,TRBV19,CASSNAGVDTEAFF,TGTGCCAGTAGTAACGCAGGGGTCGACACTGAAGCTTTCTTT
-,TRBJ2-2,-,TRBV19,CASSKFLSRANTGELFF,TGTGCCAGTAGTAAATTCCTCTCGAGGGCGAACACCGGGGAGCTGTTTTTT
-,TRBJ1-4,TRBD1,TRBV28,CASSSGTGSGYEKLFF,TGTGCCAGCAGTTCGGGGACAGGCTCCGGCTATGAAAAACTGTTTTTT
-,TRBJ1-5,TRBD1,TRBV28,CASSRQGRAQPQHF,TGTGCCAGCAGCCGACAGGGGCGGGCTCAGCCCCAGCATTTT
-,TRBJ2-3,TRBD1,TRBV5-1,CASSLGGQGSDTQYF,TGCGCCAGCAGCTTGGGGGGACAGGGTTCAGATACGCAGTATTTT
once,TRBJ1-1,-,TRBV6-6,CASGLEAFF,TGTGCTTCGGGGCTTGAAGCTTTCTTT
-,TRBJ2-3,-,TRBV28,CASSPWVGRESRADTQYF,TGTGCCAGCAGTCCATGGGTGGGTCGGGAGAGCAGGGCAGATACGCAGTATTTT
-,TRBJ2-7,TRBD2,TRBV6-1,CASTVSGDLGEQYF,TGTGCCAGCACGGTCAGCGGGGACCTGGGCGAGCAGTACTTC
-,TRBJ1-1,-,TRBV11-3,CASSLGAGPTEAFF,TGTGCCAGCAGCTTAGGGGCAGGGCCGACTGAAGCTTTCTTT
-,TRBJ1-1,TRBD1,TRBV7-2,CASSLRQDQGGAFF,TGTGCCAGCAGCCTGAGACAGGATCAGGGGGGAGCTTTCTTT
-,TRBJ1-1,-,TRBV18,CASSPENTEAFF,TGTGCCAGCTCACCCGAGAACACTGAAGCTTTCTTT
-,TRBJ1-4,-,TRBV2,CASKPRDGWGGEKLFF,TGTGCCAGCAAGCCCCGGGACGGATGGGGAGGCGAAAAACTGTTTTTT
-,TRBJ1-5,-,TRBV5-1,CASSLGGTSNQPQHF,TGCGCCAGCAGCTTGGGGGGGACTAGCAATCAGCCCCAGCATTTT
-,TRBJ1-5,TRBD1,TRBV28,CASSLTGGNQGNQPQHF,TGTGCCAGCAGTTTGACAGGGGGGAACCAAGGGAATCAGCCCCAGCATTTT
-,TRBJ2-5,TRBD1,TRBV7-2,CASSAIGAGGGETQYF,TGTGCCAGCAGCGCGATTGGGGCAGGGGGTGGAGAGACCCAGTACTTC
-,TRBJ1-5,-,TRBV27,CASSSYNQPQHF,TGTGCCAGCAGTTCGTATAATCAGCCCCAGCATTTT
-,TRBJ1-3,-,TRBV18,CASSPGTDLRNTIYF,TGTGCCAGCTCACCAGGAACCGATCTACGAAACACCATATATTTT
-,TRBJ1-6,-,TRBV27,CASRPGLSISPLHF,TGTGCCAGCAGGCCCGGTCTGTCTATTTCACCCCTCCACTTT
few,TRBJ2-1,-,TRBV2,CASTNDLIYNEQFF,TGTGCCAGCACCAATGACTTAATATACAATGAGCAGTTCTTC
-,TRBJ2-7,-,TRBV5-8,CASSWRSLSYEQYF,TGTGCCAGCAGCTGGAGATCACTCTCCTACGAGCAGTACTTC
-,TRBJ1-1,-,TRBV7-8,CASSLVMNTEAFF,TGTGCCAGCAGCTTGGTGATGAACACTGAAGCTTTCTTT
-,TRBJ2-7,-,TRBV5-1,CASSSSSYEQYF,TGCGCCAGCAGCTCCTCCTCCTACGAGCAGTACTTC
many,TRBJ2-7,TRBD2,TRBV11-2,CASSGLMGGRFAEQYF,TGTGCCAGCAGCGGACTGATGGGCGGGAGGTTTGCCGAGCAGTACTTC
-,TRBJ1-3,-,TRBV6-1,CASSEVAVRRGGNTIYF,TGTGCCAGCAGTGAAGTGGCAGTTCGTCGCGGTGGAAACACCATATATTTT
-,TRBJ1-1,-,TRBV27,CASTPPGKVNTEAFF,TGTGCCAGCACCCCCCCTGGCAAGGTGAACACTGAAGCTTTCTTT
-,TRBJ1-2,-,TRBV11-2,CASSWGRNYGYTF,TGTGCCAGCAGCTGGGGCAGAAACTATGGCTACACCTTC
-,TRBJ2-3,-,TRBV7-2,CASSLEPRPTPDTQYF,TGTGCCAGCAGCTTAGAACCCCGGCCTACTCCAGATACGCAGTATTTT
few,TRBJ1-4,-,TRBV28,CASAYGTNEKLFF,TGTGCCAGCGCCTACGGGACTAATGAAAAACTGTTTTTT
once,TRBJ1-5,-,TRBV30,CAWSAIGQPQHF,TGTGCCTGGAGTGCTATCGGTCAGCCCCAGCATTTT
once,TRBJ2-2,-,TRBV7-8,CASSFPGELFF,TGTGCCAGCAGCTTCCCCGGGGAGCTGTTTTTT
once,TRBJ2-2,-,TRBV27,CASIGLIHLNTGELFF,TGTGCCAGCATCGGCCTAATACACCTGAACACCGGGGAGCTGTTTTTT
few,TRBJ2-7,-,TRBV27,CASSLSRLPSYEQYF,TGTGCCAGCAGTTTATCACGGCTGCCTTCCTACGAGCAGTACTTC
-,TRBJ1-1,-,TRBV11-2,CASSLTDTEAFF,TGTGCCAGCAGCTTAACGGACACTGAAGCTTTCTTT
-,TRBJ2-6,-,TRBV28,CASSPRTPTGFSGANVLTF,TGTGCCAGCAGTCCCCGTACCCCAACAGGATTCTCTGGGGCCAACGTCCTGACTTTC
once,TRBJ2-3,TRBD1,TRBV9,CASSLRQGTSTDTQYF,TGTGCCAGCAGCCTCCGACAGGGGACTAGCACAGATACGCAGTATTTT
-,TRBJ2-3,-,TRBV5-1,CASSRAGLSEADTQYF,TGCGCCAGCAGCCGCGCGGGACTCTCCGAGGCAGATACGCAGTATTTT
-,TRBJ1-2,-,TRBV18,CASSVAGNYGYTF,TGTGCCAGCTCAGTCGCCGGCAACTATGGCTACACCTTC
-,TRBJ2-2,-,TRBV7-9,CASSLAFGVAAYTGELFF,TGTGCCAGCAGCTTAGCATTCGGAGTAGCGGCCTACACCGGGGAGCTGTTTTTT
-,TRBJ2-1,TRBD2,TRBV5-1,CASSLAPGTSGMTFF,TGCGCCAGCAGCTTGGCACCCGGGACTAGCGGGATGACATTCTTC
-,TRBJ1-1,-,TRBV7-8,CASSLEGRYTEAFF,TGTGCCAGCAGCTTAGAGGGGAGATACACTGAAGCTTTCTTT
few,TRBJ1-2,-,TRBV7-2,CASSLGYYGYTF,TGTGCCAGCAGCTTGGGGTACTATGGCTACACCTTC
few,TRBJ2-1,TRBD2,TRBV11-2,CASSLLKRGFYNEQFF,TGTGCCAGCAGCTTGTTAAAGCGGGGTTTCTACAATGAGCAGTTCTTC